The following is a T cell receptor (beta chain) sequence with its context. The sample comes from a study of blood T cell repertoires in COVID-19. Study summary: Samples of COVID-19 (acute and convalescent) were obtained from the United States, Italy and Spain. T cells, B-cell-depleted T cells, or PBMCs supplied cDNA or gDNA.

In Seattle, patients joined the study during active infection and were tracked longitudinally. The germline V gene has CDR1 SGHNT and CDR2 YENEEA. Trimming pared 3 bases from V and 5 bases from J, leaving 16 bases between. The CDR3 is made up of 15 amino acids. Authors' analysis steps: Cell counts per sample came from amplifying reference gene primers. Data came from immunoSEQ multiplex PCR; TCRdb stores just in-frame clones and leaves some out. V and J calls plus clone size are reproduced from that table; the DNA served to infer D and trimming. The sample has 55,000 or so clones; 80% are singletons. The clonotype was recovered from a man aged 25 to 40 with COVID-19, enrolled during active disease. This rearrangement joins TRBV11-3 to TRBJ1-1; D perhaps matches TRBD1 (5 bases). Specimen: peripheral blood. The CDR3 loop is CASSLIVGVLTEAFF. In nucleotides, the CDR3 is TGTGCCAGCAGCTTGATAGTAGGGGTTCTTACTGAAGCTTTCTTT.